A single sample gave rise to the 8 T cell receptor beta chains below, sequenced in a study of T cell repertoires in cytomegalovirus infection. TCRdb re-analysed the reads in MiXCR, keeping a single row per CDR3 protein. The sample shows more than 250,000 distinct CDR3 sequences, approximately 25% of them seen only once. These receptors' targets are unknown. This specimen consisted of cultured PBMCs, obtained from culture after CMV antigen stimulation. Every receptor here comes from a human donor in good health (CMV status not recorded). Some clones in this sample may be carry-over from other donors' samples.

This chain links TRBV4-3 with TRBJ1-2; a weak D match, TRBD1 (5 bases). The CDR3 runs 16 residues. V lost 0 bases and J lost 5, with 16 bases in between. Germline CDR1 is LGHNA and CDR2 is YSLEER. In nucleotides, the CDR3 is TGCGCCAGCAGCCAAGATCGTTCTGGGGGGACTTATGGCTACACCTTC. This gives the protein CASSQDRSGGTYGYTF.

This clonotype was picked up many times. This chain uses TRBV7-2 with TRBJ1-5; D perhaps matches TRBD1 (6 bases). V lost 0 bases to trimming and J lost 7 bases, with 13 bases between them. CDR1 and CDR2 from the germline V gene are SGHTA and FQGNSA. The CDR3 loop spans 15 amino acids. CDR3 DNA sequence: TGTGCCAGCAGCTTAGCGAAACAACAGGGACAGCCCCAGCATTTT. Its protein is CASSLAKQQGQPQHF. The full variable domain, rest sourced from reference TRBV7-2 and TRBJ1-5, is GAGVSQSPSNKVTEKGKDVELRCDPISGHTALYWYRQSLGQGLEFLIYFQGNSAPDKSGLPSDRFSAERTGGSVSTLTIQRTQQEDSAVYLCASSLAKQQGQPQHFGDGTRLSIL.

This clonotype was seen a few times. The J gene is TRBJ1-4, the V gene TRBV5-1; D uncertain. CDR3 length equals 13 residues. From germline, CDR1 is SGHRS and CDR2 YFSETQ. Trimming shortened V by 2 bases and J by 5 bases, and 7 bases separated the two germline ends. The CDR3 sequence: CASSFNHNEKLFF. The CDR3 region has the DNA TGCGCCAGCAGCTTCAACCACAATGAAAAACTGTTTTTT.

The genes are TRBV29-1 and TRBJ2-2; TRBD2 agrees at 11 bases. The CDR3 consists of 16 residues. After removal of 5 bases from V and 3 bases from J, the junction contained 8 bases not matched to a gene. CDR1 is SQVTM and CDR2 is ANQGSEA in the germline V gene. The CDR3 sequence: CSVPKLAGVYTGELFF. The CDR3, as DNA: TGCAGCGTTCCGAAACTAGCGGGAGTATACACCGGGGAGCTGTTTTTT.

The chain combines TRBV6-2 or TRBV6-3 with TRBJ2-1; 7 bases are a match to TRBD1. The CDR3 has 14 amino acids. V trimming: 6 bases; J trimming: 3 bases; junction bases outside the gene matches: 5. Germline V lookup: CDR1 MNHEY, CDR2 SVGEGT. CDR3 sequence (DNA): TGTGCCAGCAGCGGACAGGACAACTACAATGAGCAGTTCTTC. It is translated as CASSGQDNYNEQFF.

V gene TRBV4-1 combines with J gene TRBJ2-2; D is tentatively TRBD1 or TRBD2 (5 bases each). The V gene's germline CDR1 is MGHRA and CDR2 YSYEKL. The V gene lost 0 bases and the J gene lost 6 bases, with 14 bases spanning the gap. The CDR3 runs to 16 residues. The CDR3 is CASSQDHGLGPGELFF. The CDR3 DNA reads TGCGCCAGCAGCCAAGATCATGGACTGGGGCCCGGGGAGCTGTTTTTT.

The CDR3 here is CASSGNQETQYF. The CDR3, as DNA: TGTGCCAGCAGCGGGAACCAAGAGACCCAGTACTTC. The V gene is TRBV7-6, the J gene TRBJ2-5; no reliable D call. Trimming cost V 5 bases and J 0 bases, with 4 bases left between them. This CDR3 is 12 amino acids long. Germline V gene lookup returns CDR1 SGHVS and CDR2 FNYEAQ.

This clonotype was picked up many times. The chain has TRBV7-2 and TRBJ1-5; possibly TRBD1 for D (5 bases). CDR3 length: 15 residues. V was cut by 2 bases and J by 7 bases, with 15 bases left in between. Germline V gives CDR1 SGHTA, CDR2 FQGNSA. CDR3 residues: CASSLFAREGQPQHF. The CDR3 nucleotides are TGTGCCAGCAGCTTATTCGCCAGGGAGGGACAGCCCCAGCATTTT.